What follows are 2 T cell receptor beta chains derived from one specimen sequenced in a study of beta chain features in type 1 diabetes. TCRB transcripts that were expressed got sequenced, as all of the isolated RNA had been reverse transcribed. Data came from immunoSEQ multiplex PCR; TCRdb stores just in-frame clones and leaves some out. The sample has 140,000 to 150,000 clones, 40% to 55% seen once; the top ten hold roughly 0.42%. Input material: Tregs from blood. These receptors were obtained from a man between 18 and 29 years old in good health.

This clone appeared a few times. The chain joins TRBV28 to TRBJ2-5, with TRBD2 matching over 10 bases. V trimming: 4 bases; J trimming: 4 bases; junction bases outside the gene matches: 9. Germline CDR1 and CDR2: MDHEN and SYDVKM. This CDR3 is 16 amino acids long. CDR3 region: CASSSPGSGRPETQYF. DNA for the CDR3: TGTGCCAGCAGTTCCCCGGGTAGCGGGAGGCCAGAGACCCAGTACTTC.

This clone was detected a few times. The chain carries TRBV7-3 and TRBJ2-3, with D uncertain. From germline, CDR1 is SGHTA and CDR2 FQGTGA. V gave up 5 bases and J gave up 2 bases, with 8 bases separating them. CDR3 length: 13 amino acids. The CDR3 spells CASSLRNTDTQYF. The CDR3 bases are TGTGCCAGCAGCCTCAGAAACACAGATACGCAGTATTTT.